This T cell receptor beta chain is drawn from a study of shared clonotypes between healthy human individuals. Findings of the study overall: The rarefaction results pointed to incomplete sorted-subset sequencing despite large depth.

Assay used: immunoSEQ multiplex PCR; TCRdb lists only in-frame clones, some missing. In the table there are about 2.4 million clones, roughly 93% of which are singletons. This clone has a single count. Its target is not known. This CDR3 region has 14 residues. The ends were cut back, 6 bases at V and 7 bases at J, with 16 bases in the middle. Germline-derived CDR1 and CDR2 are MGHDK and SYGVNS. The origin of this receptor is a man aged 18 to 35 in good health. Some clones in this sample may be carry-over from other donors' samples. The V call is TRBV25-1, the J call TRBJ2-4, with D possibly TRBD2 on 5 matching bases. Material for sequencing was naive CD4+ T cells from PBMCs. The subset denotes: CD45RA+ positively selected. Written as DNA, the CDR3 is TGTGCCAGCAGGAGGGCCGGGCAGCTGAACATTCAGTACTTC. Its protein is CASRRAGQLNIQYF.